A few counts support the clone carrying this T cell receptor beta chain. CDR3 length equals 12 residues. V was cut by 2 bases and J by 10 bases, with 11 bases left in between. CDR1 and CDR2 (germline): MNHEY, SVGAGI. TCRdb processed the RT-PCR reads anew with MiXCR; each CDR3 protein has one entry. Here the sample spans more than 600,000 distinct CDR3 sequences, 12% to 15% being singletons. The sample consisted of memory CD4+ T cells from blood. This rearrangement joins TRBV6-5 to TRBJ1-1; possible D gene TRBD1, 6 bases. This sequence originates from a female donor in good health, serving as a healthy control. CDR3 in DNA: TGTGCCAGCAGTTACGGGGGGCCGGGAGCTTTCTTT. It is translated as CASSYGGPGAFF.